The entry that follows covers one TCR beta chain sequence. The V end lost 0 bases, the J end lost 4 bases, and 13 bases lay between the germline ends. From germline, CDR1 is SGDLS and CDR2 YYNGEE. The length of the CDR3 is 15 residues. The data originate from a study of cytomegalovirus exposure and HLA in healthy donors. Some clones are missing from TCRdb's copy, which holds only in-frame ones; the method was immunoSEQ multiplex PCR. Among around 98,000 clones listed, more than 85% were seen once. This receptor was identified in a young man in good health and CMV-seropositive. The material sequenced was PBMCs. The chain carries TRBV9 and TRBJ1-1, with D unresolved. CDR3 coding DNA: TGTGCCAGCAGCGTAGATCTTTGGGCAGGCACTGAAGCTTTCTTT. It is translated as CASSVDLWAGTEAFF.